The entry below describes one T cell receptor beta chain. TCRdb's copy holds only in-frame clones and misses some; the assay was immunoSEQ multiplex PCR. Here the sample spans about 120,000 clones, 88% being singletons. Germline V gene data show CDR1 as SNHLY and CDR2 as FYNNEI. Trimming took 4 bases from V and 5 from J, leaving 14 bases between them. This CDR3 spans 14 amino acids. This sample is part of a study of T cell responses to AZD1222 COVID-19 vaccine. The clonotype was recovered from an adult in good health. The chain has TRBV2 and TRBJ1-1, with TRBD1 as a possible D gene (6 bases). Material: peripheral blood, obtained on day 0 of AZD1222 vaccination. The CDR3 reads CASSVVGQGTEAFF. The DNA of the CDR3 is TGTGCCAGCAGTGTGGTAGGGCAGGGGACTGAAGCTTTCTTT. Full variable domain (outside the CDR3, taken from reference TRBV2 and TRBJ1-1): EPEVTQTPSHQVTQMGQEVILRCVPISNHLYFYWYRQILGQKVEFLVSFYNNEISEKSEIFDDQFSVERPDGSNFTLKIRSTKLEDSAMYFCASSVVGQGTEAFFGQGTRLTVV.